These T cell receptor beta chains were read from a single sample in a study of cytomegalovirus exposure and HLA in healthy donors. TCRdb's table, derived via immunoSEQ multiplex PCR, lists solely in-frame clones and lacks some. The data contain 120,000 or so clones, 70% to 90% of them seen just once; the ten biggest clones take up approximately 2%. Sequencing input: PBMCs. Every receptor here comes from a woman younger than 35 in good health and CMV-seronegative. The CDR3 runs from the conserved cysteine through the conserved F or W. D genes are given only for firm matches. The size of a clone is reported for some rows only, either as once, few or many, or as a class for expanded clones.

j_gene: TRBJ2-7; abundance: .; d_gene: TRBD2; v_gene: TRBV5-6; CDR3aa: CASSASSGGPYEQYF; CDR3nt: TGTGCCAGCAGCGCCTCTAGCGGGGGCCCCTACGAGCAGTACTTC
j_gene: TRBJ2-1; abundance: .; d_gene: .; v_gene: TRBV4-2; CDR3aa: CASSQVSQDPNEQFF; CDR3nt: TGTGCCAGCAGCCAAGTATCACAGGACCCGAATGAGCAGTTCTTC
j_gene: TRBJ2-1; abundance: .; d_gene: TRBD2; v_gene: TRBV7-3; CDR3aa: CASSLVTREGLNEQFF; CDR3nt: TGTGCCAGCAGCTTAGTGACTCGGGAGGGCCTCAATGAGCAGTTCTTC
j_gene: TRBJ1-3; abundance: .; d_gene: .; v_gene: TRBV2; CDR3aa: CASRDGGGKGNTIYF; CDR3nt: TGTGCCAGCAGGGACGGGGGGGGTAAAGGAAACACCATATATTTT
j_gene: TRBJ2-6; abundance: .; d_gene: TRBD1; v_gene: TRBV5-5; CDR3aa: CASSWGQGGANVLTF; CDR3nt: TGTGCCAGCAGCTGGGGACAGGGCGGGGCCAACGTCCTGACTTTC
j_gene: TRBJ2-3; abundance: few; d_gene: TRBD2; v_gene: TRBV6-6; CDR3aa: CASNDGTSGGDTQYF; CDR3nt: TGTGCCAGCAACGATGGGACTAGCGGGGGAGATACGCAGTATTTT
j_gene: TRBJ1-1; abundance: .; d_gene: .; v_gene: TRBV18; CDR3aa: CASSPGRTEAFF; CDR3nt: TGTGCCAGCTCACCGGGGCGGACTGAAGCTTTCTTT
j_gene: TRBJ1-2; abundance: .; d_gene: TRBD1; v_gene: TRBV12-5; CDR3aa: CASGLVILGTGHMQAYGYTF; CDR3nt: TGTGCTAGTGGTTTGGTAATCTTGGGGACAGGGCATATGCAAGCCTATGGCTACACCTTC
j_gene: TRBJ1-5; abundance: .; d_gene: TRBD1; v_gene: TRBV28; CDR3aa: CASSQGAPTAQHF; CDR3nt: TGTGCCAGCAGTCAGGGGGCACCGACAGCCCAGCATTTT
j_gene: TRBJ2-2; abundance: .; d_gene: TRBD1; v_gene: TRBV27; CDR3aa: CASSKTGGGGELFF; CDR3nt: TGTGCCAGCAGTAAAACAGGGGGCGGCGGGGAGCTGTTTTTT
j_gene: TRBJ2-7; abundance: .; d_gene: TRBD1; v_gene: TRBV5-6; CDR3aa: CASSSQGAAYEQYF; CDR3nt: TGTGCCAGCAGCTCACAGGGGGCGGCTTACGAGCAGTACTTC
j_gene: TRBJ2-7; abundance: .; d_gene: TRBD1; v_gene: TRBV6-5; CDR3aa: CASNPDRGHEQYF; CDR3nt: TGTGCCAGCAACCCCGACAGGGGGCACGAGCAGTACTTC
j_gene: TRBJ1-2; abundance: .; d_gene: .; v_gene: TRBV27; CDR3aa: CASRIFGATTGNYGYTF; CDR3nt: TGTGCCAGCAGAATTTTTGGGGCAACAACGGGTAACTATGGCTACACCTTC
j_gene: TRBJ2-2; abundance: once; d_gene: .; v_gene: TRBV11-3; CDR3aa: CASSLERRSGELFF; CDR3nt: TGTGCCAGCAGCTTAGAAAGGAGGTCCGGGGAGCTGTTTTTT
j_gene: TRBJ2-1; abundance: many; d_gene: TRBD2; v_gene: TRBV2; CDR3aa: CASSGERENEQFF; CDR3nt: TGTGCCAGCAGTGGTGAGCGGGAGAATGAGCAGTTCTTC
j_gene: TRBJ2-5; abundance: few; d_gene: TRBD1; v_gene: TRBV5-6; CDR3aa: CASSDRGPETQYF; CDR3nt: TGTGCCAGCAGCGACAGGGGGCCAGAGACCCAGTACTTC
j_gene: TRBJ2-5; abundance: .; d_gene: TRBD2; v_gene: TRBV14; CDR3aa: CASSQLLAGGRETQYF; CDR3nt: TGTGCCAGCAGCCAACTACTAGCGGGAGGCCGTGAGACCCAGTACTTC
j_gene: TRBJ2-3; abundance: .; d_gene: TRBD2; v_gene: TRBV7-8; CDR3aa: CASGLAGEDTQYF; CDR3nt: TGTGCCAGCGGACTAGCGGGAGAAGATACGCAGTATTTT
j_gene: TRBJ1-2; abundance: .; d_gene: .; v_gene: TRBV30; CDR3aa: CASLKKPGEPGPPGTANYGYTF; CDR3nt: TGTGCCTCTCTCAAAAAACCGGGGGAACCGGGACCCCCAGGGACGGCTAACTATGGCTACACCTTC
j_gene: TRBJ2-1; abundance: .; d_gene: .; v_gene: TRBV25-1; CDR3aa: CASSGPGYPPEQFF; CDR3nt: TGTGCCAGCAGTGGGCCCGGGTACCCACCTGAGCAGTTCTTC
j_gene: TRBJ2-7; abundance: .; d_gene: .; v_gene: TRBV5-5; CDR3aa: CASSLVVRGTYEQYF; CDR3nt: TGTGCCAGCAGCTTGGTTGTGCGGGGAACCTACGAGCAGTACTTC
j_gene: TRBJ2-7; abundance: .; d_gene: TRBD2; v_gene: TRBV6-5; CDR3aa: CASSYFRLAGFYEQYF; CDR3nt: TGTGCCAGCAGTTACTTCAGACTAGCGGGATTCTACGAGCAGTACTTC
j_gene: TRBJ1-1; abundance: .; d_gene: TRBD1; v_gene: TRBV5-1; CDR3aa: CASSAEPNRGQGAFF; CDR3nt: TGCGCCAGCAGCGCGGAACCCAACAGGGGCCAAGGAGCTTTCTTT
j_gene: TRBJ2-1; abundance: .; d_gene: TRBD1; v_gene: TRBV25-1; CDR3aa: CAGQGENEQFF; CDR3nt: TGTGCCGGACAGGGGGAAAATGAGCAGTTCTTC
j_gene: TRBJ2-4; abundance: once; d_gene: TRBD2; v_gene: TRBV2; CDR3aa: CASSERVAGGSKNIQYF; CDR3nt: TGTGCCAGCAGTGAAAGGGTAGCGGGAGGATCCAAAAACATTCAGTACTTC
j_gene: TRBJ1-1; abundance: .; d_gene: .; v_gene: TRBV19; CDR3aa: CASSRGAAPWDTEAFF; CDR3nt: TGTGCCAGTAGTCGGGGGGCAGCTCCTTGGGACACTGAAGCTTTCTTT
j_gene: TRBJ2-1; abundance: .; d_gene: TRBD2; v_gene: TRBV9; CDR3aa: CASSPWTSGSDEQFF; CDR3nt: TGTGCCAGCAGCCCTTGGACTAGCGGGAGCGATGAGCAGTTCTTC
j_gene: TRBJ1-1; abundance: few; d_gene: .; v_gene: TRBV11-3; CDR3aa: CASSSGIPNTEAFF; CDR3nt: TGTGCCAGCAGCTCAGGGATTCCAAACACTGAAGCTTTCTTT
j_gene: TRBJ2-2; abundance: .; d_gene: .; v_gene: TRBV7-9; CDR3aa: CASSLVGGPNTGELFF; CDR3nt: TGTGCCAGCAGCTTGGTGGGGGGGCCCAACACCGGGGAGCTGTTTTTT
j_gene: TRBJ2-7; abundance: .; d_gene: .; v_gene: TRBV5-1; CDR3aa: CASSLVQATEQYF; CDR3nt: TGCGCCAGCAGCTTGGTCCAAGCCACCGAGCAGTACTTC
j_gene: TRBJ2-7; abundance: .; d_gene: TRBD1; v_gene: TRBV9; CDR3aa: CASSRGQPSYEQYF; CDR3nt: TGTGCCAGCAGCAGGGGACAGCCTTCCTACGAGCAGTACTTC
j_gene: TRBJ1-4; abundance: .; d_gene: TRBD1; v_gene: TRBV4-1; CDR3aa: CASSQAPTGTASGATNEKLFF; CDR3nt: TGCGCCAGCAGCCAAGCTCCTACCGGGACAGCCTCGGGTGCAACTAATGAAAAACTGTTTTTT
j_gene: TRBJ2-5; abundance: .; d_gene: TRBD2; v_gene: TRBV9; CDR3aa: CASSLESSGGYETQYF; CDR3nt: TGTGCCAGCAGCCTGGAGAGTAGCGGGGGGTATGAGACCCAGTACTTC
j_gene: TRBJ2-7; abundance: .; d_gene: .; v_gene: TRBV13; CDR3aa: CASSYRDKLLAYEQYF; CDR3nt: TGTGCCAGCAGTTACCGGGACAAGCTTTTAGCCTACGAGCAGTACTTC
j_gene: TRBJ2-5; abundance: .; d_gene: .; v_gene: TRBV7-9; CDR3aa: CASSLVAGVQETQYF; CDR3nt: TGTGCCAGCAGCTTAGTGGCAGGGGTACAAGAGACCCAGTACTTC
j_gene: TRBJ1-5; abundance: .; d_gene: .; v_gene: TRBV19; CDR3aa: CASSERQYNQPQHF; CDR3nt: TGTGCCAGTAGTGAAAGACAGTACAATCAGCCCCAGCATTTT
j_gene: TRBJ2-7; abundance: .; d_gene: .; v_gene: TRBV4-1; CDR3aa: CASSQGPQASPEQYF; CDR3nt: TGCGCCAGCAGCCAAGGCCCCCAAGCCTCGCCCGAGCAGTACTTC
j_gene: TRBJ2-2; abundance: .; d_gene: TRBD2; v_gene: TRBV5-1; CDR3aa: CASSFSGRAHTGELFF; CDR3nt: TGCGCCAGCAGCTTCAGCGGGAGGGCCCACACCGGGGAGCTGTTTTTT
j_gene: TRBJ2-2; abundance: .; d_gene: .; v_gene: TRBV5-6; CDR3aa: CASSLRWSVAGELFF; CDR3nt: TGTGCCAGCAGCTTAAGATGGTCTGTAGCCGGGGAGCTGTTTTTT
j_gene: TRBJ2-5; abundance: .; d_gene: .; v_gene: TRBV30; CDR3aa: CAWRDMRADQETQYF; CDR3nt: TGTGCCTGGAGGGATATGCGGGCAGATCAAGAGACCCAGTACTTC
j_gene: TRBJ1-6; abundance: few; d_gene: .; v_gene: TRBV5-1; CDR3aa: CASSFGGSYNSPLHF; CDR3nt: TGCGCCAGCAGCTTCGGGGGGTCCTATAATTCACCCCTCCACTTT
j_gene: TRBJ2-2; abundance: .; d_gene: .; v_gene: TRBV28; CDR3aa: CASSLTGNTGELFF; CDR3nt: TGTGCCAGCAGTTTAACAGGGAACACCGGGGAGCTGTTTTTT
j_gene: TRBJ2-2; abundance: .; d_gene: TRBD1; v_gene: TRBV23-1; CDR3aa: CASSPGNRGLGTGELFF; CDR3nt: TGCGCCAGCAGCCCCGGGAACAGGGGTTTGGGCACCGGGGAGCTGTTTTTT
j_gene: TRBJ2-2; abundance: .; d_gene: TRBD2; v_gene: TRBV30; CDR3aa: CASQGLANTGELFF; CDR3nt: TGTGCCTCCCAGGGACTAGCGAACACCGGGGAGCTGTTTTTT
j_gene: TRBJ2-7; abundance: .; d_gene: .; v_gene: TRBV5-4; CDR3aa: CASSTDSPPIYEQYF; CDR3nt: TGTGCCAGCAGCACGGACAGCCCCCCTATCTACGAGCAGTACTTC
j_gene: TRBJ1-2; abundance: .; d_gene: TRBD1; v_gene: TRBV7-8; CDR3aa: CASRPTGDSGYTF; CDR3nt: TGTGCCAGCAGGCCTACAGGGGATTCTGGCTACACCTTC
j_gene: TRBJ2-2; abundance: .; d_gene: TRBD1; v_gene: TRBV2; CDR3aa: CASRETGAGTGELFF; CDR3nt: TGTGCCAGCAGAGAGACAGGGGCGGGCACCGGGGAGCTGTTTTTT
j_gene: TRBJ2-7; abundance: .; d_gene: .; v_gene: TRBV28; CDR3aa: CATNPGQTYYEQYF; CDR3nt: TGTGCCACCAATCCGGGACAAACCTACTACGAGCAGTACTTC
j_gene: TRBJ2-3; abundance: .; d_gene: .; v_gene: TRBV9; CDR3aa: CASSVGGRWTSTDTQYF; CDR3nt: TGTGCCAGCAGCGTAGGGGGGAGGTGGACTAGCACAGATACGCAGTATTTT
j_gene: TRBJ2-7; abundance: .; d_gene: TRBD2; v_gene: TRBV28; CDR3aa: CASSLVSGSSEQYF; CDR3nt: TGTGCCAGCAGTTTAGTTAGCGGGAGCTCCGAGCAGTACTTC
j_gene: TRBJ1-2; abundance: .; d_gene: .; v_gene: TRBV19; CDR3aa: CASSIPYSNYGYTF; CDR3nt: TGTGCCAGTAGTATTCCCTATTCCAACTATGGCTACACCTTC
j_gene: TRBJ2-1; abundance: .; d_gene: .; v_gene: TRBV19; CDR3aa: CASSIGSNEQFF; CDR3nt: TGTGCCAGTAGTATAGGGAGCAATGAGCAGTTCTTC
j_gene: TRBJ2-3; abundance: few; d_gene: TRBD1; v_gene: TRBV30; CDR3aa: CAWSEGDRDTDTQYF; CDR3nt: TGTGCCTGGAGTGAGGGAGACAGGGACACAGATACGCAGTATTTT
j_gene: TRBJ2-7; abundance: .; d_gene: TRBD2; v_gene: TRBV6-6; CDR3aa: CASSYGVAGTYEQYF; CDR3nt: TGTGCCAGCAGTTACGGAGTAGCGGGAACCTACGAGCAGTACTTC